Presented here are 13 T cell receptor beta chains from one specimen sequenced in a study of blood T cell repertoires in COVID-19. TCRdb's copy holds only in-frame clones and misses some; the assay was immunoSEQ multiplex PCR. This sample has about 260,000 clones, with about 89% found just once. Sequences were obtained from peripheral blood. These receptors all stem from a middle-aged man who had recovered from COVID-19.

The chain is built from TRBV7-9 and TRBJ1-6; 8 bases fit TRBD1. CDR3 length: 15 amino acids. In germline, CDR1 is SEHNR, CDR2 FQNEAQ (reference sequence). Trimming at V came to 2 bases and at J to 9 bases, leaving 6 bases not matched to a gene. CDR3: CASSLLPGQASPLHF. The CDR3 coding sequence is TGTGCCAGCAGCTTACTACCGGGACAGGCTTCACCCCTCCACTTT.

The chain couples TRBV7-2 to TRBJ2-5; the match to TRBD2 covers 8 bases. The CDR3 is 16 residues long. Germline CDR1 reads SGHTA; CDR2 reads FQGNSA. J gave up 1 base and V 6 bases, and 10 bases lay outside the gene matches. The CDR3: CASRPSGRGVQETQYF. The CDR3 region has the DNA TGTGCCAGCAGGCCCTCGGGGCGGGGGGTCCAAGAGACCCAGTACTTC.

J is TRBJ2-3 and V is TRBV19; 8 positions match TRBD2. From germline, CDR1 is LNHDA and CDR2 SQIVND (reference sequence). V shed 5 bases, J shed 4 bases, and the junction held 14 bases outside the gene matches. This CDR3 is built from 17 residues. The CDR3 reads CASSAHPGSGDADTQYF. CDR3 coding DNA: TGTGCCAGTAGTGCCCACCCCGGTAGCGGGGATGCAGATACGCAGTATTTT.

The chain employs TRBV7-3 and TRBJ2-1; D gene ambiguous. This CDR3 comprises 12 residues. V was cut by 2 bases and J by 9 bases, with 8 bases left in between. Per germline, CDR1 SGHTA and CDR2 FQGTGA. The CDR3 nucleotides are TGTGCCAGCAGCTTAGACTCGGGTGAGCAGTTCTTC. Protein sequence: CASSLDSGEQFF.

This CDR3 is CASSQGLGLAGINEQFF. The CDR3 DNA is TGCGCCAGCAGCCAAGGATTGGGCCTAGCGGGTATCAATGAGCAGTTCTTC. This chain uses TRBV4-3 with TRBJ2-1, with 8 bases that match TRBD2. Losses at the gene ends were 1 base for V and 6 bases for J; bases not matched to a gene: 11. Germline V CDR1 and CDR2: LGHNA, YSLEER. This CDR3 has 17 residues.

The J gene is TRBJ2-7, the V gene TRBV6-5, with 8 positions matching TRBD2. After removal of 6 bases from V and 1 base from J, the junction contained 5 bases not matched to a gene. The germline CDR1 and CDR2 sequences are MNHEY and SVGAGI. The CDR3 is 14 amino acids. The CDR3 DNA reads as TGTGCCAGCAGCGTAGCGGGACCTTCCTACGAGCAGTACTTC. Residues: CASSVAGPSYEQYF.

This clone has a handful of counts. The J gene is TRBJ1-2, the V gene TRBV28; 10 nucleotides agree with TRBD1. This CDR3 comprises 14 residues. The J segment lost 6 bases and the V segment lost 10 bases, leaving 11 bases of the junction unmatched. In germline, CDR1 is MDHEN, CDR2 SYDVKM. The CDR3 nucleotides are TGTGCCACCCTCGGACAGGGGGGCCGGAATGGCTACACCTTC. It codes for CATLGQGGRNGYTF.

The chain has TRBV15 and TRBJ2-1, with TRBD1 matching 10 bases. Germline values: CDR1 LNHNV, CDR2 YYDKDF (reference sequence). The CDR3 consists of 16 residues. V lost 6 bases to trimming and J lost 12 bases; unmatched junction nucleotides: 17. For the CDR3, the DNA is TGTGCCACCAGTCCGGGCCGACAGGGGGCGGGTGGTTTGCAGTTCTTC. It is translated as CATSPGRQGAGGLQFF.

CDR3 DNA sequence: TGTGCCAGCAGTGTTACGAGGATAGCGGGGCCTTACAATGAGCAGTTCTTC. Its protein product is CASSVTRIAGPYNEQFF. The chain combines TRBV27 with TRBJ2-1; 8 bases agree with TRBD2. Losses at the gene ends were 5 bases for V and 4 bases for J; bases not matched to a gene: 13. This CDR3 region has 17 residues. The V gene's germline CDR1 is MNHEY and CDR2 SMNVEV (reference sequence).

This clone was found once. The rearrangement joins TRBV7-6 to TRBJ2-1; 9 nucleotides match TRBD1. Germline values: CDR1 SGHVS, CDR2 FNYEAQ. This CDR3 comprises 16 residues. V shed 7 bases and J 3 bases; nucleotides not matched to a gene: 10. This chain's CDR3 is CASTRGGTGNYNEQFF. The CDR3 DNA follows: TGTGCCAGCACCCGCGGCGGGACAGGGAACTACAATGAGCAGTTCTTC.

This chain connects TRBV9 to TRBJ2-1; a weak D match, TRBD1 (6 bases). The V and J ends lost 1 base and 2 bases respectively, with 16 bases between them. CDR3 length: 17 residues. CDR1 SGDLS and CDR2 YYNGEE come from the germline V gene. The DNA for the CDR3 is TGTGCCAGCAGCGTAAGGGGGACGGCGGCCGCCTACAATGAGCAGTTCTTC. The encoded protein is CASSVRGTAAAYNEQFF.

CDR3 bases: TGTGCCAGCTCACGAATGGGACTGAACACCGGGGAGCTGTTTTTT. Translated, it gives CASSRMGLNTGELFF. The chain carries TRBV18 and TRBJ2-2; tentatively, D is TRBD2 (6 bases). The V end lost 4 bases, the J end lost 1 base, and 10 bases lay between the germline ends. The germline V gene has CDR1 KGHSH and CDR2 LQKENI. This CDR3 spans 15 amino acids.

V and J are TRBV4-1 and TRBJ2-3, with 13 bases lining up with TRBD2. Germline CDR1 MGHRA, CDR2 YSYEKL. The CDR3 has 17 residues. With V trimmed by 1 base and J by 0 bases, 1 base remained unmatched. This CDR3 is CASSQGLAGGSTDTQYF. DNA for the CDR3: TGCGCCAGCAGCCAAGGACTAGCGGGGGGCAGCACAGATACGCAGTATTTT.